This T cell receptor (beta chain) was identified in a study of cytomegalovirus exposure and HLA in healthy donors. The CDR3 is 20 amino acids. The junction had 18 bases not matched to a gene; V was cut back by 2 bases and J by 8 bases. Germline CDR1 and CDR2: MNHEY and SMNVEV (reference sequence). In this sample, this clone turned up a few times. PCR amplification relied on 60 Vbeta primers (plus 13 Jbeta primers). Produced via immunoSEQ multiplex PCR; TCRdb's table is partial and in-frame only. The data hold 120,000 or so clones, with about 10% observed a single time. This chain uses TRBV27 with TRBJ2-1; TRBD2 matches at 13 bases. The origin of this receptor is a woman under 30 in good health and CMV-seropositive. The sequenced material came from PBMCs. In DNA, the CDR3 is TGTGCCAGCAGTTTAGGAGGAGGACTAGCGGGAGTAGAGGAGATCGATGAGCAGTTCTTC. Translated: CASSLGGGLAGVEEIDEQFF.